The sample holds a few counts of the clone carrying this T cell receptor (beta chain). Data came from immunoSEQ multiplex PCR; TCRdb stores just in-frame clones and leaves some out. The data show roughly 150,000 clones, with roughly 84% seen just once and roughly 8% held by the top ten. The CDR3 has 15 amino acids. The germline V gene encodes CDR1 SGHNT and CDR2 YYREEE (reference sequence). The V end was cut by 0 bases, the J end by 0 bases, with 9 bases between. The sample originates from a study of blood T cell repertoires in COVID-19. V usage is TRBV5-4 and J usage is TRBJ1-1; no firm D call. Sequences were obtained from PBMCs or T cells enriched from blood (not recorded which). This clonotype was obtained from a woman between 50 and 59 years old who had recovered from COVID-19. In nucleotides, the CDR3 is TGTGCCAGCAGCTTGGCGGGGAGGATGAACACTGAAGCTTTCTTT. This encodes CASSLAGRMNTEAFF.